This T cell receptor beta chain was recorded in a study of blood T cell repertoires in COVID-19. Study background: PBMCs, B-cell-depleted T cells, or T cells were the source of the cDNA or gDNA that made up the material.

Authors' methods: For nucleated cells, counts were estimated from reference gene primer amplification. The repertoire was sequenced with immunoSEQ multiplex PCR; TCRdb's copy has only in-frame clones and lacks some. From that table come the V and J calls and clone size; the DNA was used to work out D and trimming. This repertoire shows about 100,000 clones, roughly 90% found once; its top ten account for around 4%. The germline CDR1 and CDR2 sequences are MNHNS and SASEGT. Trimming shortened V by 2 bases and J by 8 bases, and 12 bases separated the two germline ends. CDR3 length: 13 amino acids. Patients of the Seattle cohort, enrolled during active infection, were followed longitudinally.

The receptor comes from a human donor with COVID-19, enrolled during active disease. The donor label of this sample is uncertain. The rearrangement links TRBV6-1 to TRBJ1-2, with D possibly being TRBD1 (5 bases). The sequencing input was peripheral blood. Written as DNA, the CDR3 is TGTGCCAGCAGTGAAAGCTCTGCAGGGGGCTACACCTTC. Translation: CASSESSAGGYTF.